The rows below give T cell receptor beta chains drawn from one sample of a study of shared T cell receptors in the human thymus. This table comes from immunoSEQ multiplex PCR, and its TCRdb copy is limited to in-frame clones, with some not included. In the table there are hundreds of thousands of clones, 85% to 95% of which are singletons. The sequencing sample was made of thymocytes. The origin of the receptors is a human donor. The CDR3 runs from the conserved cysteine through the conserved F or W. D genes are given only for firm matches. Rows give clone size only sometimes, using once, few, many, or a class for an expanded clone.

11	-	TRBV5-1	-	TRBJ1-1	CASRVANEAFF	TGCGCCAGCAGGGTCGCGAATGAAGCTTTCTTT
18	TRBD2	TRBV7-3	-	TRBJ2-7	CASSLKGGWAGGLYEQYF	TGTGCCAGCAGCTTAAAGGGTGGCTGGGCGGGAGGGCTATACGAGCAGTACTTC
15	-	TRBV7-6	-	TRBJ2-1	CASSLYRTPYNEQFF	TGTGCCAGCAGCCTATACAGGACTCCTTACAATGAGCAGTTCTTC
13	-	TRBV7-9	once	TRBJ2-7	CASKSNPLGEQYF	TGTGCCAGCAAGTCGAACCCCCTAGGGGAGCAGTACTTC
21	TRBD1	TRBV7-6	-	TRBJ2-6	CASSPVNWGRTGVAGANVLTF	TGTGCCAGCAGCCCAGTCAACTGGGGACGGACAGGAGTCGCTGGGGCCAACGTCCTGACTTTC
16	-	TRBV5-1	-	TRBJ2-1	CASRGGSGIEDNEQFF	TGCGCCAGCAGAGGGGGTAGCGGAATAGAGGACAATGAGCAGTTCTTC
17	-	TRBV7-9	-	TRBJ2-1	CASSLPRVGSGDNEQFF	TGTGCCAGCAGCTTGCCTCGGGTGGGGTCTGGGGACAATGAGCAGTTCTTC
15	-	TRBV6-4	-	TRBJ1-2	CASRVTQAGHYGYTF	TGTGCCAGCAGAGTGACTCAGGCAGGCCACTATGGCTACACCTTC
16	TRBD1	TRBV5-6	few	TRBJ1-5	CASSLAGTDSNQPQHF	TGTGCCAGCAGCTTGGCCGGGACAGATAGCAATCAGCCCCAGCATTTT
14	-	TRBV18	-	TRBJ2-5	CASSPPEVEETQYF	TGTGCCAGCTCACCACCCGAGGTAGAGGAGACCCAGTACTTC
17	TRBD2	TRBV19	-	TRBJ2-1	CASSIVPSGTPYNEQFF	TGTGCCAGTAGTATAGTCCCCAGCGGGACCCCTTACAATGAGCAGTTCTTC
15	TRBD1	TRBV6-5	once	TRBJ1-2	CASSYTRQGTYGYTF	TGTGCCAGCAGTTACACCAGACAGGGGACCTATGGCTACACCTTC
12	-	TRBV6-4	-	TRBJ1-2	CASRGSGGGYTF	TGTGCCAGCCGAGGTTCCGGGGGGGGCTACACCTTC
14	TRBD1	TRBV30	-	TRBJ2-7	CAWRRTGWSYEQYF	TGTGCCTGGAGACGGACAGGGTGGTCCTACGAGCAGTACTTC